The 10 T cell receptor beta chains below all came from one sample that was sequenced in a study of CD8 T cells in ankylosing spondylitis. TCRdb recomputed calls from the 5' RACE reads with MiXCR, one row per CDR3 protein. Among about 190,000 distinct CDR3 sequences listed, 10% to 15% were seen once. The sequencing input was blood, either unsorted or a sorted T cell fraction (not recorded which). The receptor source for this set is a female donor with ankylosing spondylitis or in good health (not recorded which).

This clonotype was observed at least ten times. The gene calls are TRBV9 and TRBJ2-7; 9 nucleotides line up with TRBD2. This CDR3 spans 16 amino acids. CDR1 is SGDLS, CDR2 YYNGEE, per germline. J gave up 3 bases and V 2 bases, and 9 bases lay outside the gene matches. The CDR3 here is CASSVYPTSGIYEQYF. The CDR3 coding sequence is TGTGCCAGCAGCGTGTATCCGACTAGCGGTATCTACGAGCAGTACTTC.

This clonotype has only a few counts. J is TRBJ1-1 and V is TRBV15; D is undetermined. Trimming took off 0 bases at V and 0 bases at J, with 11 bases between the two ends. The germline V gene has CDR1 LNHNV and CDR2 YYDKDF (reference sequence). The CDR3 totals 16 residues. CDR3 sequence (DNA): TGTGCCACCAGCAGAGAGGTGGGGAGGATGAACACTGAAGCTTTCTTT. Translation: CATSREVGRMNTEAFF.

The table lists this clonotype with a few counts. J is TRBJ2-2 and V is TRBV12-3 or TRBV12-4, with D hard to call. The V gene lost 7 bases and the J gene lost 4 bases, with 16 bases spanning the gap. The CDR3 loop spans 15 amino acids. The CDR3 sequence is CASTKGLPPTGELFF. CDR3 DNA: TGTGCCAGCACCAAGGGCCTACCCCCCACCGGGGAGCTGTTTTTT.

This clonotype was seen at least ten times. This chain connects TRBV5-1 to TRBJ1-2; 10 bases fit TRBD1. The V segment lost 5 bases and the J segment 4 bases; nucleotides outside the gene matches: 5. Germline values: CDR1 SGHRS, CDR2 YFSETQ. The CDR3 loop spans 14 amino acids. The CDR3 DNA sequence: TGCGCCAGCAGGGGACAGGGGCCCAGCTATGGCTACACCTTC. Its protein product is CASRGQGPSYGYTF.

This clonotype was recorded many times. The rearrangement links TRBV5-1 to TRBJ2-2; TRBD1 matches at 9 bases. V was clipped by 3 bases and J by 7 bases; unmatched bases: 7. Germline assignment: CDR1 SGHRS and CDR2 YFSETQ. The CDR3 runs 15 residues. The CDR3 loop is CASSSYTGGLGELFF. The DNA for the CDR3 is TGCGCCAGCAGCTCTTATACAGGGGGCCTCGGGGAGCTGTTTTTT.

This chain uses TRBV3-1 with TRBJ2-1; 7 bases line up with TRBD2. CDR3 length: 15 residues. Per the germline V gene, CDR1 is LGHDT and CDR2 is YNNKEL (reference sequence). J lost 0 bases, V lost 10 bases, and 9 bases had no gene match. The DNA for the CDR3 is TGTGCCACCTGCCAACGCGGGAGCTCCTACAATGAGCAGTTCTTC. Its protein is CATCQRGSSYNEQFF.

This clonotype was counted at least ten times. V usage is TRBV6-2 or TRBV6-3 and J usage is TRBJ2-7; 8 bases map to TRBD2. The J segment lost 7 bases and the V segment lost 7 bases, leaving 12 bases of the junction unmatched. There are 14 residues in the CDR3. Looked up from germline, CDR1 is MNHEY and CDR2 is SVGEGT. The DNA for the CDR3 is TGTGCCAGCAAAACAGCGGGAGATTCCGGGGAGCAGTACTTC. This encodes CASKTAGDSGEQYF.

The genes are TRBV5-1 and TRBJ2-3; D is tentatively TRBD1 or TRBD2 (5 bases each). V was cut by 3 bases and J by 3 bases, with 11 bases left in between. In germline, CDR1 is SGHRS, CDR2 YFSETQ. CDR3 size: 14 residues. For the CDR3, the DNA is TGCGCCAGCAGCTCACGGGGCGATACAGATACGCAGTATTTT. This gives the protein CASSSRGDTDTQYF.

This clonotype has more than one count but fewer than ten. The rearrangement joins TRBV13 to TRBJ1-2; 9 nucleotides agree with TRBD1. The CDR3 contains 15 residues. Germline-derived CDR1 and CDR2 are PRHDT and FYEKMQ (reference sequence). V dropped 3 bases and J dropped 4; count of bases not matched to a gene: 6. This CDR3 reads CASSFSGTGSYGYTF. The CDR3 bases are TGTGCCAGCAGCTTCTCCGGGACAGGGAGCTATGGCTACACCTTC.

This clonotype occurred many times. The chain joins TRBV20-1 to TRBJ2-7; TRBD2 aligns across 10 bases. Germline V lookup: CDR1 DFQATT, CDR2 SNEGSKA (reference sequence). With 8 bases clipped from V and 4 bases from J, the junction kept 11 bases outside the gene matches. The CDR3 consists of 14 residues. The CDR3 nucleotides read TGCAGTTCAGACTCTAGCGGGAGATCGTACGAGCAGTACTTC. Its protein is CSSDSSGRSYEQYF.